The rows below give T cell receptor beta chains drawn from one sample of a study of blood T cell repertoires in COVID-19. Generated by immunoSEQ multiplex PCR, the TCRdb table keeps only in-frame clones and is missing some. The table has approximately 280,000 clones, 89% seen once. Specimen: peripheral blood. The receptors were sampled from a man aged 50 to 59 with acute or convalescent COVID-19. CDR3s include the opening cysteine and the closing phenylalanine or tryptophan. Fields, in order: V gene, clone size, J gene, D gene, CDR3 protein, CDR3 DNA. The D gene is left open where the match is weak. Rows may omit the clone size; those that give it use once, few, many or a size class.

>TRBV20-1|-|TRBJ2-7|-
CSASQDYEQYF
TGCAGTGCTAGTCAGGACTACGAGCAGTACTTC
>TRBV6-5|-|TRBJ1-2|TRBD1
CASSYQGDGYTF
TGTGCCAGCAGTTATCAGGGGGACGGCTACACCTTC
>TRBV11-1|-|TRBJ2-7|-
CASSHQAYEQYF
TGTGCCAGCAGCCACCAGGCATACGAGCAGTACTTC
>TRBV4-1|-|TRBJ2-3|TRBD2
CASSQEGIAGGKVGTQYF
TGCGCCAGCAGCCAAGAAGGAATAGCGGGGGGCAAGGTGGGGACGCAGTATTTT
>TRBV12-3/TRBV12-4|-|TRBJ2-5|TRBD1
CASSLTGTSQYF
TGTGCCAGCAGTTTGACAGGGACGTCCCAGTACTTC
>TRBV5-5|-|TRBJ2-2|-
CASSLAGGTGELFF
TGTGCCAGCAGCTTGGCAGGGGGGACCGGGGAGCTGTTTTTT
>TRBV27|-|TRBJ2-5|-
CASSSYRAPHQETQYF
TGTGCCAGCAGTTCCTACAGGGCGCCCCATCAAGAGACCCAGTACTTC
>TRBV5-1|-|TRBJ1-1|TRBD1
CASSYQGARGTEAFF
TGCGCCAGCAGCTACCAGGGGGCGCGCGGCACTGAAGCTTTCTTT
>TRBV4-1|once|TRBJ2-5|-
CASSQGVQETQYF
TGCGCCAGCAGCCAAGGAGTTCAAGAGACCCAGTACTTC
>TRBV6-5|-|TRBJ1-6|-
CASRGIRDTVSPLHF
TGTGCCAGTAGGGGCATCCGGGACACAGTCTCCCCCCTCCACTTT
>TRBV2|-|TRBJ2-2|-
CASSDSAGWNTGELFF
TGTGCCAGCAGTGACTCCGCAGGGTGGAACACCGGGGAGCTGTTTTTT
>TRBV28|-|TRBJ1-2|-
CASSLRAGEANYGYTF
TGTGCCAGCAGTTTAAGGGCAGGGGAAGCCAACTATGGCTACACCTTC